The rows below give T cell receptor beta chains drawn from one sample of a study of cytomegalovirus exposure and HLA in healthy donors. Only in-frame clones appear in the TCRdb table, and some are missing; sequencing was by immunoSEQ multiplex PCR. This sample has hundreds of thousands of clones, with just under 85% found just once. Sequencing was done on a sample of PBMCs. These receptors all stem from a woman aged 40 to 50 in good health and CMV-seronegative. CDR3s include the opening cysteine and the closing phenylalanine or tryptophan. A D gene is named only where the DNA matches it firmly. Clone size is given for some rows only: seen once, a few or many times, or a class if the clone is expanded.

d_call,clone_size,j_call,v_call,cdr3_nt,cdr3_aa
-,-,TRBJ2-7,TRBV9,TGTGCCAGCAGCGTAGGCTCCGGGACACCCTACGAGCAGTACTTC,CASSVGSGTPYEQYF
-,few,TRBJ1-4,TRBV19,TGTGCCAGTAGTTCAGGCGGGGGATGGGGTGAAAAACTGTTTTTT,CASSSGGGWGEKLFF
-,-,TRBJ1-2,TRBV28,TGTGCCAGCAGTTTATCTGGCGGGCGGACTCCCCAAAATGGCTACACCTTC,CASSLSGGRTPQNGYTF
TRBD2,-,TRBJ2-2,TRBV7-9,TGTGCCAGCAGCTTAGACCCCGGGGGGGCCTCCGGGGAGCTGTTTTTT,CASSLDPGGASGELFF
-,-,TRBJ1-1,TRBV29-1,TGCAGCGTTGTTCCATTGAACACTGAAGCTTTCTTT,CSVVPLNTEAFF
-,-,TRBJ1-2,TRBV7-9,TGTGCCAGCAGCTTAGGAGAGGGCAGTCGCTATGGCTACACCTTC,CASSLGEGSRYGYTF
-,-,TRBJ1-3,TRBV9,TGTGCCAGCAGCCCCGCAGGGACTGGAAACACCATATATTTT,CASSPAGTGNTIYF
-,-,TRBJ1-2,TRBV5-1,TGCGCCAGCAGCAAGAACGTGGCAGGGGAATCCTATGGCTACACCTTC,CASSKNVAGESYGYTF
-,-,TRBJ1-2,TRBV27,TGTGCCAGCAGTTCTAACGTCAGCCGGGGGACCTCTTTTGGGGGGGATGGCTACACCTTC,CASSSNVSRGTSFGGDGYTF
TRBD1,-,TRBJ1-4,TRBV18,TGTGCCAGCTCACCCCAGAGGGGGCAGGAAAAACTGTTTTTT,CASSPQRGQEKLFF
TRBD2,-,TRBJ2-1,TRBV7-2,TGTGCCAGCAGCCCGAGACTAGCGGGGGATAACAATGAGCAGTTCTTC,CASSPRLAGDNNEQFF
TRBD1,-,TRBJ1-6,TRBV19,TGTGCCAGTAGTCCGAGGACAGGGTTCAATTCACCCCTCCACTTT,CASSPRTGFNSPLHF
TRBD1,-,TRBJ2-7,TRBV11-3,TGTGCCAGCAGCAACCGGGACAGGGGGTACCGCGAGCAGTACTTC,CASSNRDRGYREQYF
TRBD1,-,TRBJ2-1,TRBV5-1,TGCGCCACCAACAGGGGACAAAACGCCCCCTACAATGAGCAGTTCTTC,CATNRGQNAPYNEQFF
-,-,TRBJ1-2,TRBV2,TGTGCCAGCATCACCAGTACCGGGACAATCGCTCGTGGCTACACCTTC,CASITSTGTIARGYTF
-,-,TRBJ1-5,TRBV2,TGTGCCAGCAGTGACGGGGGGAATCAGCCCCAGCATTTT,CASSDGGNQPQHF
TRBD1,-,TRBJ1-1,TRBV19,TGTGCCAGTAGCCGATCGGCAGGGGGCATGAACACTGAAGCTTTCTTT,CASSRSAGGMNTEAFF
-,-,TRBJ1-2,TRBV6-5,TGTGCCAGCAGAGAGCTCAACAGGGACTATGGCTACACCTTC,CASRELNRDYGYTF
-,-,TRBJ2-1,TRBV28,TGTGCCAGCAGTTTATGGGCGGAAAGGCAGTTCTTC,CASSLWAERQFF
-,-,TRBJ2-1,TRBV28,TGTGCCAGCAGTTTGCGGGATGAGCAGTTCTTC,CASSLRDEQFF
TRBD1,-,TRBJ1-2,TRBV7-2,TGTGCCAGCAGCTTAGCACAGGGGGCTTATGGCTACACCTTC,CASSLAQGAYGYTF
-,-,TRBJ2-7,TRBV7-9,TGTGCCAGCAGCTCTTCCCCAGGGCCCCCCTACGAGCAGTACTTC,CASSSSPGPPYEQYF
-,-,TRBJ2-7,TRBV6-1,TGTGCCAGCAGTGAAGGAGGGACACTCGTCCACGAGCAGTACTTC,CASSEGGTLVHEQYF
TRBD2,-,TRBJ2-3,TRBV10-3,TGTGCCATCAGTAGAGCGGGGTCCACAGATACGCAGTATTTT,CAISRAGSTDTQYF
TRBD1,-,TRBJ2-7,TRBV28,TGTGCCGGAGGAGGACAGGGAGGAGACAGCTCCTACGAGCAGTACTTC,CAGGGQGGDSSYEQYF
TRBD2,-,TRBJ2-3,TRBV7-9,TGTGCCAGCAGCAAGGGACTAGCGGGGGGGCCCAGCACAGATACGCAGTATTTT,CASSKGLAGGPSTDTQYF
TRBD2,-,TRBJ2-1,TRBV2,TGTGCCAGCAACCCACGTGTGTCGGGGGGGCCGAGGGATGAGCAGTTCTTC,CASNPRVSGGPRDEQFF
TRBD1,-,TRBJ1-1,TRBV5-1,TGCGCCAGCAGCTCAGGGCCCGCCCCAGGGGGCACTGAAGCTTTCTTT,CASSSGPAPGGTEAFF
-,-,TRBJ2-7,TRBV30,TGTGCCTGGAGTGTTCGGCGGGAGCAGTACTTC,CAWSVRREQYF
TRBD1,-,TRBJ2-5,TRBV5-6,TGTGCCAGCCGGTCGTGGACAGGCCAAGAGACCCAGTACTTC,CASRSWTGQETQYF
TRBD1,-,TRBJ1-2,TRBV15,TGTGCCACCAGCAGAGACAGATGGACAGGGGGAGACTATGGCTACACCTTC,CATSRDRWTGGDYGYTF
-,-,TRBJ1-3,TRBV27,TGTGCCAGCAGTTTGAACAGGGTGTCCTCTGGAAACACCATATATTTT,CASSLNRVSSGNTIYF
-,-,TRBJ1-5,TRBV6-1,TGTGCCAGCGTGGGGGGAGCGGTTGAGCCCCAGCATTTT,CASVGGAVEPQHF
-,-,TRBJ2-7,TRBV4-3,TGCGCCAGCATAACCGTGCGGGAAACCTACGAGCAGTACTTC,CASITVRETYEQYF
-,many,TRBJ1-4,TRBV4-2,TGTGCCAGCAGCCAAGAAGCGCGGGGCGACAAACTGTTTTTT,CASSQEARGDKLFF
TRBD2,-,TRBJ2-7,TRBV5-1,TGCGCCAGCAGGTTCACCGGGACAGTTATTAGCGGGGGGGCCTACGAGCAGTACTTC,CASRFTGTVISGGAYEQYF
-,-,TRBJ2-1,TRBV5-8,TGTGCCAGCAGCTTAGAGGGAACGATCTACAATGAGCAGTTCTTC,CASSLEGTIYNEQFF
-,-,TRBJ2-7,TRBV6-5,TGTGCCAGCAGTTACTCTACTACCGGCGACGAGCAGTACTTC,CASSYSTTGDEQYF
TRBD1,-,TRBJ2-5,TRBV6-1,TGTGCCAGCACAGAAAGTAAACAGGGGGTGACCCAGTACTTC,CASTESKQGVTQYF
-,-,TRBJ2-1,TRBV19,TGTGCCAGTAGTATAGCCGAAGGGAGGTCGAAGCAGTTCTTC,CASSIAEGRSKQFF
TRBD2,-,TRBJ2-3,TRBV7-9,TGTGCCAGCAGCTTGTTAGCGGGGGGGCAGAGAGATACGCAGTATTTT,CASSLLAGGQRDTQYF
TRBD1,-,TRBJ1-2,TRBV5-6,TGTGCCAGCAGCTTGGAGGGACAGGGTAGCCCAGGCTACACCTTC,CASSLEGQGSPGYTF
TRBD1,once,TRBJ2-7,TRBV7-2,TGTGCCAGCAGCTCCGGGACAGGGGGCTCCGAGCAGTACTTC,CASSSGTGGSEQYF
-,-,TRBJ2-7,TRBV14,TGTGCCAGCAGCCAGGCGAGGGAGTGGTACGGCGAGCAGTACTTC,CASSQAREWYGEQYF
TRBD2,once,TRBJ2-7,TRBV25-1,TGTGCCAGCAGTGAACGGGGGGGGTGGCAGTACTTC,CASSERGGWQYF
-,once,TRBJ2-5,TRBV5-1,TGCGCCAGCAGCTTGGGAGGCGGAGAGACCCAGTACTTC,CASSLGGGETQYF
-,-,TRBJ2-7,TRBV10-3,TGTGCCATCAGTGAGTCTGGCGGCTCCTACGAGCAGTACTTC,CAISESGGSYEQYF
TRBD1,-,TRBJ1-2,TRBV10-1,TGCGCCAGCAGTGCCAACTACAGGGGTGGCTACACCTTC,CASSANYRGGYTF
-,-,TRBJ1-5,TRBV19,TGTGCCACCAGGACAGTCAATCAGCCCCAGCATTTT,CATRTVNQPQHF
TRBD1,once,TRBJ1-6,TRBV5-4,TGTGCCAGCAGCTTCCAGGGGGATAATTCACCCCTCCACTTT,CASSFQGDNSPLHF
-,-,TRBJ1-1,TRBV25-1,TGTGCCAGCTGTCCCGCAGGGGAATCTTTTGAAGCTTTCTTT,CASCPAGESFEAFF